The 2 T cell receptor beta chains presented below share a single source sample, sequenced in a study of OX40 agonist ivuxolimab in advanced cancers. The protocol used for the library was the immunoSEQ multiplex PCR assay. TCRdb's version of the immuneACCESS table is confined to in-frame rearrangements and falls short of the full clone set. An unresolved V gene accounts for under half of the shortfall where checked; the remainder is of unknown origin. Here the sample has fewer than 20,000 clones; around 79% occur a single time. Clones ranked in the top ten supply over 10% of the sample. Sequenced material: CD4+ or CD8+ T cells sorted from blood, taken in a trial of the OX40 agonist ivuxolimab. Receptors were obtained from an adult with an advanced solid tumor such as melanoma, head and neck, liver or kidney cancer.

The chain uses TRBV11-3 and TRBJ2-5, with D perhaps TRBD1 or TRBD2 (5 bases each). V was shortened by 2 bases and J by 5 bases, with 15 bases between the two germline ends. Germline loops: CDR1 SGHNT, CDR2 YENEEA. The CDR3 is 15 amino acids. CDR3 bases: TGTGCCAGCAGCTTATGGGGTGGGGGTAAGGAGACCCAGTACTTC. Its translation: CASSLWGGGKETQYF.

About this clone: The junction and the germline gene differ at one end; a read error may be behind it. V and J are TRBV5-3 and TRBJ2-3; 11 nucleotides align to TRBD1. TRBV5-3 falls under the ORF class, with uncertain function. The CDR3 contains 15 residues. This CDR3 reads CASSYRDRGADTQYF. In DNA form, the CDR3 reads TGTGCCAGCAGCTACCGGGACAGGGGGGCAGATACGCAGTATTTT.